This T cell receptor beta chain was obtained from a study of OX40 agonist ivuxolimab in advanced cancers. Study results and caveats: On average, a greater number of expanded clones characterised CD8+ T cells relative to CD4+. Some patients without response likewise showed low normalized clonal expansion. At 0.1 to 3.0 mg/kg and by week 6, clonal expansion occurred in CD4+ and CD8+ blood T cells.

Assay: immunoSEQ multiplex PCR; the TCRdb copy retains only in-frame clones and omits some. This repertoire shows approximately 62,000 clones, roughly 88% found once; its top ten account for 5%. Of note for this clone: What it recognizes is unknown.

The CDR3 runs 13 residues. Per germline, CDR1 SEHNR and CDR2 FQNEAQ (reference sequence). The V and J ends lost 2 bases and 4 bases respectively, with 7 bases between them. The source is an adult with an advanced solid tumor such as melanoma, head and neck, liver or kidney cancer. This material consisted of CD4+ or CD8+ T cells sorted from blood, taken in a trial of the OX40 agonist ivuxolimab. The V and J genes are TRBV7-9 and TRBJ2-3; D gene ambiguous. CDR3 protein: CASSLSLSDTQYF. CDR3 in DNA: TGTGCCAGCAGCTTATCTCTTTCAGATACGCAGTATTTT.